Detailed here is one TCR beta chain. No cognate antigen has been identified for it. Base qualities are missing; no much larger clone stands one base away. Trimming takes 3 bases off V and 7 bases off J; junction bases not matched to a gene: 6. The CDR3 has 14 amino acids, counting the end cysteine and phenylalanine. The only DNA kept is the CDR3, 42 bases in frame from the first base. According to the germline V gene, CDR1 reads MNHNS and CDR2 reads SASEGT. The sample is drawn from a study of blood T cell repertoires in COVID-19 (dated by TCRdb to the early 2020s). Describing the broader study: The collaborator samples originated in the United States, Italy and Spain and spanned the acute and convalescent phases of COVID-19. A freely available public database, intended as a resource for researchers studying the immune response to SARS-CoV-2, is where the repertoires were released. The material from the prospective study consisted of cDNA or gDNA derived from T cells, B-cell-depleted T cells, or PBMCs. Deeply sampled blood TCRbeta repertoires from subjects exposed to, actively infected with, or recovered from COVID-19 were included in the dataset. The samples were drawn from two sources: the first 160 participants of the ongoing ImmuneRACE study, and over 1,000 subjects contributed by 6 global collaborators. Nearly every sample came with metadata listing a de-identified subject ID, COVID-19 status, age in years and sex. Where available, HLA class I and class II types were obtained from metadata supplied by the sample provider rather than from assay-based typing.

Broader findings and caveats from the paper: How much clinical and demographic metadata was included differed by source and by participant, and the metadata was provided uncurated.

Each collaborating institution followed its own protocols to collect whole blood in K2EDTA tubes. For TCRbeta analysis, collaborator samples were shipped as frozen whole blood, as isolated PBMCs, or as DNA extracted from either sample type. TCRbeta CDR3 regions were amplified from genomic DNA using the immunoSEQ Assay, a bias-controlled multiplex PCR. On the study's bioinformatics: The number of nucleated cells in each sample was estimated by amplification of reference gene primers within the assay. To quantify the absolute abundance of each unique TCRbeta CDR3 rearrangement, sequence reads were collapsed and filtered. For each sample, productive Simpson clonality was calculated by taking the square root of Simpson's diversity index across productive rearrangements. The table was pulled from immuneACCESS by TCRdb, which kept in-frame rearrangements only. Such tables lose some clones; where checked, under half of the loss comes from unresolved V genes, and the rest has no known cause. V and J calls and clone size are given by that table; D and trimming were obtained from the DNA. Recorded for this sample are 52,000 or so clones; 90% of them occurred a single time. The ten largest make up 2.5% to 3.5% of the sample.

This receptor chain uses TRBV6-1 and TRBJ1-2; 9 nucleotides in the junction match TRBD1. The sequence derives from a human donor in a cohort sampled during active COVID-19. The sequenced sample consisted of peripheral blood. The DNA reads as follows: TGTGCCAGCAGTGAGCGGACAGGGGAGGGTGGCTACACCTTC. It translates as CASSERTGEGGYTF.